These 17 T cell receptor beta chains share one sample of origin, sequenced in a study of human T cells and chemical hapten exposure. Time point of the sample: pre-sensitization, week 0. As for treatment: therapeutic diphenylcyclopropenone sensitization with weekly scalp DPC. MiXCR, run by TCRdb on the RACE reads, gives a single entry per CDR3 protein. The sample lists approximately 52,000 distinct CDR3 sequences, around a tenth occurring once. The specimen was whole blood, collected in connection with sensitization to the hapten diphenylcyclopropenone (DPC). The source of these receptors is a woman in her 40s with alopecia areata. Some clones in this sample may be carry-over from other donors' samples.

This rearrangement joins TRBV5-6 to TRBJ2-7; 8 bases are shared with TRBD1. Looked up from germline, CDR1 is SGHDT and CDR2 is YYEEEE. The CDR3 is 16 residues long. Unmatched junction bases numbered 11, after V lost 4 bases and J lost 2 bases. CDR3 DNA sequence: TGTGCCAGCAGCGCGTATCGGGACAGGTTTACCTACGAGCAGTACTTC. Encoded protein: CASSAYRDRFTYEQYF.

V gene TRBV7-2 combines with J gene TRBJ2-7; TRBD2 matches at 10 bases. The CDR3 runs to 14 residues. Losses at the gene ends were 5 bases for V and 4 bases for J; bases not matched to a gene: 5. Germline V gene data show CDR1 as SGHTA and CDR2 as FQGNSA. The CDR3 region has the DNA TGTGCCAGCAGCCACACTAGCGGGGAATACGAGCAGTACTTC. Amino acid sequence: CASSHTSGEYEQYF.

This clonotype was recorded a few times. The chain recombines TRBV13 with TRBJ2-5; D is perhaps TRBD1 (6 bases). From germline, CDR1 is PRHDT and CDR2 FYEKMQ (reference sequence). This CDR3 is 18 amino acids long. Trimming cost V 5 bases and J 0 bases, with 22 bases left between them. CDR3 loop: CASSPMGAGDLYQETQYF. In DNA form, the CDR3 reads TGTGCCAGCAGCCCTATGGGGGCAGGGGATTTATACCAAGAGACCCAGTACTTC.

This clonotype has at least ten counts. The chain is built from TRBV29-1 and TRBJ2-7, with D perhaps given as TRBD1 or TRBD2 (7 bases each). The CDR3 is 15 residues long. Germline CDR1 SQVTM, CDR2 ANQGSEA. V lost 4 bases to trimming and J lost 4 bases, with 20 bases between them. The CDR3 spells CSVGDRLRGAYEQYF. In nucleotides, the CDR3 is TGCAGCGTTGGGGACAGACTCCGGGGGGCGTACGAGCAGTACTTC.

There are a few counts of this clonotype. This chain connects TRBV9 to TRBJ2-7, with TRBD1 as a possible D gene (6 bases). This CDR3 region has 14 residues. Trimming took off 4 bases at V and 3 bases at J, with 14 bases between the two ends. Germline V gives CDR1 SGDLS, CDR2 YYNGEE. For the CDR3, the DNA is TGTGCCAGCAGCCCGAGGGACACCATCTACGAGCAGTACTTC. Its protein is CASSPRDTIYEQYF.

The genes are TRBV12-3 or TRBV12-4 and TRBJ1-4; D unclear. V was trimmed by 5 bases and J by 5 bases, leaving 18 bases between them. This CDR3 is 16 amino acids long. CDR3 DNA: TGTGCCAGCAGTCCGGTGAGCGGACGGCGCAATGAAAAACTGTTTTTT. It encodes CASSPVSGRRNEKLFF.

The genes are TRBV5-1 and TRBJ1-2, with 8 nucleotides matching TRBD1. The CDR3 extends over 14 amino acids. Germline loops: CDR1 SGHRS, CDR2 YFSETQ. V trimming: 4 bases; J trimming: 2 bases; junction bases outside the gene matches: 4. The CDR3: CASSPTGGNYGYTF. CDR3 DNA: TGCGCCAGCAGCCCCACAGGGGGAAACTATGGCTACACCTTC. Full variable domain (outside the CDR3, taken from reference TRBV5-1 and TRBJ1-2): KAGVTQTPRYLIKTRGQQVTLSCSPISGHRSVSWYQQTPGQGLQFLFEYFSETQRNKGNFPGRFSGRQFSNSRSEMNVSTLELGDSALYLCASSPTGGNYGYTFGSGTRLTVV.

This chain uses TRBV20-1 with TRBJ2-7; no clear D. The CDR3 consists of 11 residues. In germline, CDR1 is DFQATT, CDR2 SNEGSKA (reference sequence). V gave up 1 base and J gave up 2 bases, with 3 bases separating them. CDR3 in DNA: TGCAGTGCTAGAGGCCCCTACGAGCAGTACTTC. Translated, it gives CSARGPYEQYF.

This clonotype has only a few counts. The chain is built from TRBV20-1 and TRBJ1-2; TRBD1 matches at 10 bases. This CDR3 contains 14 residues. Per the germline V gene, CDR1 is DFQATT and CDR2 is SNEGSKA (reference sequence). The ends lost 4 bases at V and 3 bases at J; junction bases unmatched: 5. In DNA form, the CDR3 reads TGCAGTGCTAAACCGGGACAGGGGTACTATGGCTACACCTTC. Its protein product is CSAKPGQGYYGYTF.

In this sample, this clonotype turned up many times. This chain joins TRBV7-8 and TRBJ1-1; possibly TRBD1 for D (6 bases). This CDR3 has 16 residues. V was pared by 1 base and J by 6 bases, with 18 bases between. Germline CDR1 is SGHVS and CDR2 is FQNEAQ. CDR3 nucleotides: TGTGCCAGCAGCTTAGGGAGATCGCAGGGGAAGGCTGAAGCTTTCTTT. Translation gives CASSLGRSQGKAEAFF.

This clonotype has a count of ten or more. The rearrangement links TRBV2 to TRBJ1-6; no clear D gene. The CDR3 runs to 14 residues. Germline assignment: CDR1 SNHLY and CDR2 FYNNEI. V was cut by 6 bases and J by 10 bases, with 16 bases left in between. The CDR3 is CASRSGVQESPLHF. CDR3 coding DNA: TGTGCCAGCAGATCAGGAGTTCAGGAATCACCCCTCCACTTT.

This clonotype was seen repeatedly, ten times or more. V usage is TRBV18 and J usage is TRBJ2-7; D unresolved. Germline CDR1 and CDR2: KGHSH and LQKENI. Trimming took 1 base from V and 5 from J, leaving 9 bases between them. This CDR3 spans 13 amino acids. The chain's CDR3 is CASSPLGWDEQYF. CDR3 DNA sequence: TGTGCCAGCTCACCACTGGGTTGGGACGAGCAGTACTTC.

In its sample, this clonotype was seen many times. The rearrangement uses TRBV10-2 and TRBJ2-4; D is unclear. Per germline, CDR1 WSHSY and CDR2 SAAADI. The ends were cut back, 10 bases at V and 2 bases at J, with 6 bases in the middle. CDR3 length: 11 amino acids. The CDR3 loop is CATTTKNIQYF. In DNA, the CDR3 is TGCGCCACTACAACCAAAAACATTCAGTACTTC.

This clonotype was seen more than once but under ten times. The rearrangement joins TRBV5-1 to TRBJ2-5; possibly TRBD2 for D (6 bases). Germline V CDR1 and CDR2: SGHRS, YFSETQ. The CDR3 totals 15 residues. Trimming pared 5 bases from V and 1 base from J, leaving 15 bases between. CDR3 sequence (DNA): TGCGCCAGCAGTAGTCTGGGGGGACCCCAAGAGACCCAGTACTTC. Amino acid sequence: CASSSLGGPQETQYF.

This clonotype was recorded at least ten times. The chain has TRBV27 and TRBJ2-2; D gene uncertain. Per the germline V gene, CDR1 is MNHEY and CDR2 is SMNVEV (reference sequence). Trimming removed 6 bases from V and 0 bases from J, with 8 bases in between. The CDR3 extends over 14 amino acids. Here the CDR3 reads CASRKSANTGELFF. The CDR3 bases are TGTGCCAGCAGAAAAAGCGCGAACACCGGGGAGCTGTTTTTT.

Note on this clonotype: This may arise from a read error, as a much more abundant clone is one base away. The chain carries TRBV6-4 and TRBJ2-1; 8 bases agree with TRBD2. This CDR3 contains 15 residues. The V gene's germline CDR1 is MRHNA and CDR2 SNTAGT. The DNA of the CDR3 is TGTGCCAGCAGTGACTCGGGCGGGGGGTTCAATGAGCAGCTCTTC. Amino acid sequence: CASSDSGGGFNEQLF.

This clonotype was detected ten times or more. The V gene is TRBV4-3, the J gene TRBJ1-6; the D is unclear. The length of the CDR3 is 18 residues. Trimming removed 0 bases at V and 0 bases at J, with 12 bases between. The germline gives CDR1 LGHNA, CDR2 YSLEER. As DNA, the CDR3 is TGCGCCAGCAGCCAAGATCCCCAACTAAGCTCCTATAATTCACCCCTCCACTTT. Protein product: CASSQDPQLSSYNSPLHF.